The 26 T cell receptor beta chains reported below all come from one sample, sequenced in a study of shared clonotypes between healthy human individuals. Assay used: immunoSEQ multiplex PCR; TCRdb lists only in-frame clones, some missing. The sample comprises some 630,000 clones, 72% of which are singletons, and around 1.8% rests with the top ten. Sequencing was carried out using memory CD4+ T cells sorted from blood. Subset specified: CD45RA-negative fraction. The receptors shown here come from a woman aged 30 to 39 in good health.

The chain links TRBV6-5 to TRBJ1-5; weak D call: TRBD1 (6 bases). With 5 bases removed from V and 6 bases from J, the gap between germline ends came to 14 bases. Germline V gene lookup returns CDR1 MNHEY and CDR2 SVGAGI. The CDR3 loop spans 14 amino acids. CDR3 nucleotides: TGTGCCAGCAGTCCACAGGGAGGCACTCAGCCCCAGCATTTT. As protein: CASSPQGGTQPQHF.

The chain couples TRBV7-2 to TRBJ1-1; D possibly corresponds to TRBD1 (5 bases). This CDR3 region has 15 residues. V lost 5 bases to trimming and J lost 1 base, with 14 bases between them. In germline, CDR1 is SGHTA, CDR2 FQGNSA. CDR3 sequence reads: CASSDIWGGNTEAFF. DNA for the CDR3: TGTGCCAGCAGCGATATATGGGGGGGGAACACTGAAGCTTTCTTT.

V gene TRBV19 combines with J gene TRBJ1-2; a possible D gene is TRBD1 (6 bases). The CDR3 extends over 16 amino acids. V was trimmed by 0 bases and J by 5 bases, leaving 16 bases between them. Per the germline V gene, CDR1 is LNHDA and CDR2 is SQIVND (reference sequence). CDR3 in amino acids: CASSIDGQILGYGYTF. For the CDR3, the DNA is TGTGCCAGTAGTATAGACGGACAGATACTCGGTTATGGCTACACCTTC.

The chain has TRBV20-1 and TRBJ2-1; no clear D gene. The CDR3 is 11 amino acids. Germline CDR1 DFQATT, CDR2 SNEGSKA (reference sequence). Trimming removed 6 bases from V and 9 bases from J, with 12 bases in between. The CDR3 loop is CSARSDGEQFF. The CDR3 DNA reads TGCAGTGCCCGATCGGACGGTGAGCAGTTCTTC.

This chain joins TRBV2 and TRBJ2-4; TRBD2 aligns across 16 bases. Germline V gene lookup returns CDR1 SNHLY and CDR2 FYNNEI. There are 17 residues in the CDR3. Germline trimming cut 7 bases from V and 2 bases from J; bases unmatched to any gene: 5. DNA for the CDR3: TGTGCCAGCAAAAGGGGACTAGCGGGAGGGTCCAAAAACATTCAGTACTTC. Its translation: CASKRGLAGGSKNIQYF.

The chain couples TRBV28 to TRBJ1-1, with TRBD1 as a possible D gene (5 bases). Germline V gene data show CDR1 as MDHEN and CDR2 as SYDVKM. This CDR3 contains 13 residues. V lost 2 bases and J 2 bases, leaving 6 bases between the germline ends. The CDR3 sequence is CASSLDRNTEAFF. Here the CDR3 DNA reads TGTGCCAGCAGTTTAGACAGAAACACTGAAGCTTTCTTT.

CDR3 sequence reads: CASSGSGQQNTEAFF. The CDR3 region has the DNA TGCGCCAGCAGCGGGTCGGGACAACAGAACACTGAAGCTTTCTTT. The chain has TRBV5-1 and TRBJ1-1; the D gene is possibly TRBD1 (6 bases). The CDR3 loop spans 15 amino acids. V was clipped by 4 bases and J by 1 base, with 14 bases between them. Germline V gene data show CDR1 as SGHRS and CDR2 as YFSETQ.

V gene TRBV6-1 combines with J gene TRBJ1-4; no reliable D call. V lost 6 bases to trimming and J lost 5 bases, with 16 bases between them. CDR3 length: 15 amino acids. Germline values: CDR1 MNHNS, CDR2 SASEGT. The CDR3 DNA sequence: TGTGCCAGCAGCCTACTTAGGAGGGTCAATGAAAAACTGTTTTTT. Protein product: CASSLLRRVNEKLFF.

This chain uses TRBV5-1 with TRBJ2-7; TRBD2 might be the D (6 bases). Trimming left V 2 bases short and J 1 base short, with 19 bases between. Germline assignment: CDR1 SGHRS and CDR2 YFSETQ. This CDR3 has 17 residues. CDR3 in amino acids: CASSFGSSTSASYEQYF. The CDR3 DNA follows: TGCGCCAGCAGCTTCGGGAGTTCAACCTCGGCGTCCTACGAGCAGTACTTC.

The chain is built from TRBV6-5 and TRBJ1-1; D unresolved. The germline gives CDR1 MNHEY, CDR2 SVGAGI. V lost 2 bases and J 3 bases, leaving 7 bases between the germline ends. This CDR3 region has 13 residues. This chain's CDR3 is CASSYSLDTEAFF. The CDR3 DNA follows: TGTGCCAGCAGTTACAGCCTCGACACTGAAGCTTTCTTT.

J is TRBJ1-4 and V is TRBV19; the D gene is possibly TRBD1 (5 bases). V was trimmed by 6 bases and J by 6 bases, leaving 8 bases between them. CDR3 length: 12 residues. Looked up from germline, CDR1 is LNHDA and CDR2 is SQIVND (reference sequence). CDR3 in DNA: TGTGCCAGTAGGACAGTCGATGAAAAACTGTTTTTT. As protein: CASRTVDEKLFF.

The V call is TRBV30, the J call TRBJ2-7, with a weak D call TRBD2 (6 bases). The CDR3 has 14 residues. V was pared by 5 bases and J by 5 bases, with 19 bases between. From germline, CDR1 is GTSNPN and CDR2 SVGIG (reference sequence). CDR3 sequence (DNA): TGTGCCTGGGGGCCCTGGGCTAGCGTGGACGAGCAGTACTTC. Translating gives CAWGPWASVDEQYF.

The V call is TRBV6-4, the J call TRBJ2-1; TRBD2 might be the D (6 bases). The CDR3 consists of 15 residues. Trimming shortened V by 2 bases and J by 4 bases, and 12 bases separated the two germline ends. The germline V gene has CDR1 MRHNA and CDR2 SNTAGT. CDR3 in DNA: TGTGCCAGCAGTGACGGTAGCGGAAGATACAATGAGCAGTTCTTC. Residues: CASSDGSGRYNEQFF.

This clone came up a few times. This chain connects TRBV4-1 to TRBJ2-3; no reliable D call. Between the trimmed V and J ends, which lost 1 base and 4 bases, there was a span of 15 bases. CDR1 and CDR2 (germline): MGHRA, YSYEKL. The length of the CDR3 is 16 residues. CDR3 in amino acids: CASSQGPPSTADTQYF. In DNA, the CDR3 is TGCGCCAGCAGCCAAGGGCCCCCCTCAACCGCAGATACGCAGTATTTT.

This chain links TRBV6-4 with TRBJ1-2; 7 bases map to TRBD1. J lost 3 bases, V lost 2 bases, and 6 bases had no gene match. In germline, CDR1 is MRHNA, CDR2 SNTAGT. The CDR3 runs 15 residues. CDR3 protein: CASSDRTGQDYGYTF. The CDR3 nucleotides are TGTGCCAGCAGTGACCGGACAGGACAGGACTATGGCTACACCTTC.

The CDR3 nucleotides are TGTGCCTGGAGTGTAACTGCCTCCGGCGAGCAGTACTTC. It is translated as CAWSVTASGEQYF. The rearrangement links TRBV30 to TRBJ2-7; no clear D. V lost 0 bases and J lost 6, with 12 bases in between. The CDR3 runs to 13 residues. The germline V gene encodes CDR1 GTSNPN and CDR2 SVGIG (reference sequence).

This clone is judged medium-sized. This sequence joins TRBV28 and TRBJ1-1; possibly TRBD1 for D (6 bases). Deletions cut 2 bases from V and 7 bases from J, with 8 bases between. CDR1 is MDHEN, CDR2 SYDVKM, per germline. The CDR3 runs to 12 residues. The CDR3 DNA follows: TGTGCCAGCAGTTTACAGACAGGTGAAGCTTTCTTT. Protein product: CASSLQTGEAFF.

This clone was observed once. The V and J genes are TRBV10-1 and TRBJ2-2; D tentatively fits TRBD1 or TRBD2 (5 bases each). V lost 1 base and J lost 2, with 11 bases in between. This CDR3 has 16 amino acids. Germline CDR1 WNHNN, CDR2 SYGVQD (reference sequence). CDR3 residues: CASSEWGTLNTGELFF. CDR3 bases: TGCGCCAGCAGTGAGTGGGGGACCCTCAACACCGGGGAGCTGTTTTTT.

The chain recombines TRBV29-1 with TRBJ2-5; a possible D gene is TRBD2 (5 bases). The CDR3 length is 14 residues. The germline gives CDR1 SQVTM, CDR2 ANQGSEA. V lost 6 bases and J 4 bases, leaving 18 bases between the germline ends. The CDR3 sequence is CSVENPRARETQYF. For the CDR3, the DNA is TGCAGCGTGGAAAATCCGAGGGCCCGAGAGACCCAGTACTTC. Looking up the rest from reference TRBV29-1 and TRBJ2-5 gives the full variable domain: SAVISQKPSRDICQRGTSLTIQCQVDSQVTMMFWYRQQPGQSLTLIATANQGSEATYESGFVIDKFPISRPNLTFSTLTVSNMSPEDSSIYLCSVENPRARETQYFGPGTRLLVL.

The chain couples TRBV7-2 to TRBJ2-5; D gene uncertain. V lost 4 bases, J lost 7 bases, and 10 bases lay in between. Germline V CDR1 and CDR2: SGHTA, FQGNSA. CDR3 length: 12 amino acids. Here the CDR3 DNA reads TGTGCCAGCAGCTGGGATTGGGGGACCCAGTACTTC. The encoded protein is CASSWDWGTQYF.

A note on this clone: The same CDR3 also results from other DNA sequences found in this sample. This chain connects TRBV18 to TRBJ2-6; no firm D call. Germline V lookup: CDR1 KGHSH, CDR2 LQKENI. This CDR3 contains 15 residues. V lost 0 bases and J lost 0, with 3 bases in between. The CDR3 loop reads CASSPPSSGANVLTF. CDR3 DNA sequence: TGTGCCAGCTCACCACCCAGCTCTGGGGCCAACGTCCTGACTTTC.

The chain joins TRBV4-2 to TRBJ2-7; 7 nucleotides align to TRBD2. The V segment lost 2 bases and the J segment 3 bases; nucleotides outside the gene matches: 7. The CDR3 sequence is 15 residues long. Germline values: CDR1 LGHNA, CDR2 YNFKEQ. The CDR3: CASSQQSGIVYEQYF. CDR3 DNA: TGTGCCAGCAGCCAACAAAGCGGGATAGTCTACGAGCAGTACTTC.

This clone was detected only a few times. J is TRBJ2-1 and V is TRBV5-4, with D unclear. Germline-derived CDR1 and CDR2 are SGHNT and YYREEE (reference sequence). The CDR3 runs to 13 residues. V was cut by 4 bases and J by 5 bases, with 10 bases left in between. CDR3 DNA sequence: TGTGCCAGCAGCCAGGACCCGCACAATGAGCAGTTCTTC. Encoded protein: CASSQDPHNEQFF.

A word on this clone: Additional DNA sequences in this sample encode the identical CDR3. The rearrangement joins TRBV6-1 to TRBJ2-7; D is ambiguous. The CDR3 loop spans 12 amino acids. V lost 2 bases and J lost 4, with 6 bases in between. Germline-derived CDR1 and CDR2 are MNHNS and SASEGT. CDR3 loop: CASSEPVYEQYF. Here the CDR3 DNA reads TGTGCCAGCAGTGAACCTGTTTACGAGCAGTACTTC.

The chain has TRBV6-5 and TRBJ2-2, with D perhaps TRBD1 or TRBD2 (5 bases each). Germline values: CDR1 MNHEY, CDR2 SVGAGI. The CDR3 is 15 amino acids. V lost 2 bases and J 5 bases, leaving 12 bases between the germline ends. The CDR3 loop is CASSYGTPGTGELFF. CDR3 sequence (DNA): TGTGCCAGCAGTTACGGGACCCCGGGGACCGGGGAGCTGTTTTTT.

The chain has TRBV5-1 and TRBJ1-5; D is uncertain. Germline V CDR1 and CDR2: SGHRS, YFSETQ. Deletions cut 1 base from V and 2 bases from J, with 19 bases between. The CDR3 loop spans 18 amino acids. The CDR3 sequence is CASSLPAGLVGGNQPQHF. The CDR3 DNA is TGCGCCAGCAGCTTGCCTGCGGGTTTGGTGGGTGGCAATCAGCCCCAGCATTTT.